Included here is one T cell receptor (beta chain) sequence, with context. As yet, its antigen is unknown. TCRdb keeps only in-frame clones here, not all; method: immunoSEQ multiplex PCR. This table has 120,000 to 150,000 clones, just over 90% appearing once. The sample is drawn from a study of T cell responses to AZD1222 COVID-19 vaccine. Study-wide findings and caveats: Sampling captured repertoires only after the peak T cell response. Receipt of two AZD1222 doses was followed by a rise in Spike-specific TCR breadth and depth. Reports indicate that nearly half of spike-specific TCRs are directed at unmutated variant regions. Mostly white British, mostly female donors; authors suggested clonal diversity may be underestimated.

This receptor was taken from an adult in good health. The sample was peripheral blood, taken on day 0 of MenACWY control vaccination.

CDR3 amino acids: CASSGQLTDTQYF. The CDR3 nucleotides are TGTGCCAGCAGCGGACAGCTCACAGATACGCAGTATTTT. The chain is built from TRBV12-3 or TRBV12-4 and TRBJ2-3, with D tentatively TRBD1 (6 bases). Trimming removed 6 bases at V and 2 bases at J, with 9 bases between. The CDR3 runs to 13 residues.